The present T cell receptor beta chain was sequenced within a study of CD8+ T cells in alopecia areata listed by TCRdb under 2018. In terms of the full investigation: Treated patients were enrolled in an open-label pilot trial of oral tofacitinib, 5 to 10 mg twice daily, for moderate-to-severe alopecia areata. Patients stayed on tofacitinib for 6 to 18 months and then had 6 months of follow-up off drug so that delayed response and recurrence could be assessed. In treated patients, disease severity was measured using the SALT score, which gives the percentage of scalp surface area affected. In both human patients and the C3H/HeJ mouse model, the study applied high-throughput TCRbeta sequencing to look at T cell clonal expansion in alopecia areata. In humans, TCRbeta sequencing was performed on scalp tissue and on sorted CD4+ and CD8+ peripheral blood T cells from healthy controls and from patients with patchy or totalis/universalis alopecia areata. Patients on tofacitinib were biopsied at baseline and after 4 and 24 weeks of treatment, and several of the patients also had a later scalp biopsy. Scalp clonality was compared among normal scalp (n=4), patchy alopecia areata scalp (n=8), and alopecia totalis/universalis scalp (n=8). The RNA source kit depended on sample type: the PAXgene miRNA kit for fixed scalp, the miRNeasy kit for PBMCs, and the RNeasy kit for mouse skin. TCRbeta CDR3 regions were amplified by immunoSEQ multiplex PCR with 35 Vbeta forward and 13 Jbeta reverse primers.

Library preparation employed the immunoSEQ multiplex PCR assay. RNA was extracted from all samples and reverse transcribed into cDNA, which served as template for TCR sequencing. First-strand cDNA was synthesized with SuperScript III using a 2:1 mix of oligo-dT and random hexamers. A synthetic immune receptor repertoire was used to gauge amplification bias, and whatever bias remained was removed computationally. The original pipeline was this. Raw reads were preprocessed to remove errors, and CDR3 was defined by IMGT conventions from the conserved cysteine to phenylalanine. Clonality was computed by normalizing Shannon entropy by log2 of the number of productive unique TCRs and subtracting the result from 1. CD4 or CD8 identity of scalp clones was inferred by cross-referencing scalp TCRbeta sequences with sorted blood CD4 and CD8 repertoires. The table comes from immuneACCESS by way of TCRdb, which keeps in-frame sequences with V and J called. Part of the clones is missing from these tables; in studies checked, under half for an unresolved V gene and the rest for unknown reasons. The DNA gave D and trimming, while V, J and clone size come from that table. This sample holds 150,000 to 200,000 clones; roughly 62% were observed only once. Jointly, the top ten make up roughly 12% of the sample.

Regarding this clone: The specificity of this receptor is unknown. Base qualities are not provided; no much larger clone lies one nucleotide away.

According to the study, the label for this sample's time point signals: 24 weeks on oral tofacitinib. Interpreted using the paper, the treatment or condition label stands for: oral pan-JAK inhibitor, 5-10 mg twice daily. Peripheral blood and lesional scalp punch biopsies were obtained from patients with alopecia areata. PBMCs were separated by density centrifugation and stained for CD3, CD4 and CD8, after which CD4+ and CD8+ T cells were sorted on a FACSAria. The germline V gene yields SGHTA for CDR1 and FQGNSA for CDR2. From cysteine to phenylalanine, the CDR3 is 13 amino acids long. Of the read, only the CDR3 DNA is kept; its 39 bases are in frame from base 1. Trimming removed 1 base from V and 0 bases from J, leaving 3 bases between the germline ends. Overall study results and their limits: Resident alphabeta T cells in normal human skin are also sequenced, complicating scalp TCR repertoire analysis, unlike mouse skin dominated by gammadelta T cells. The treated cohort was small, with a single nonresponder, so links between baseline CD8+ expansion and response need larger studies. Compared with normal scalp, lesional scalp had higher clonality and more expanded CD8+ clones, particularly in alopecia totalis/universalis, a pattern that suggests antigenic drive. Shared TCR sequences between patients were less evident than in mice, which may be partly attributable to HLA diversity in the patient population. Tofacitinib significantly decreased scalp clonality and the number of expanded CD8+ clones among the top 100 scalp clones. Many expanded lesional clones were found to persist in scalp and blood during tofacitinib treatment, and relapse after treatment cessation may be partly explained by this persistence.

The sequence came from a human donor with alopecia areata. The chain is encoded by TRBV7-2 joined to TRBJ1-1; the D gene identity is not certain. Sequencing was performed on CD8+ T cells sorted from blood, taken at week 24, from a patient treated with tofacitinib. The CDR3 protein sequence reads: CASSLDMNTEAFF. At the DNA level, the sequence is TGTGCCAGCAGCTTAGACATGAACACTGAAGCTTTCTTT.